The next 23 T cell receptor beta chains were all read from a single sample in a study of T cells in Graves' hyperthyroidism and ophthalmopathy. TCR beta CDR3 regions were amplified from RNA. Carried out on the TCR CDR3, a first-round RT-PCR used the HTBI primer set. From the multiplex PCR reads, TCRdb called clonotypes with MiXCR, one entry per CDR3 protein. The sample has some 500,000 distinct CDR3 sequences; around 14% are singletons. Material: blood. All receptors derive from a woman between 18 and 29 years old with Graves' hyperthyroidism.

On this clonotype itself: This may be a read error, as it is one base from a much larger clone. This sequence joins TRBV19 and TRBJ2-1; D is uncertain. Germline CDR1 LNHDA, CDR2 SQIVND (reference sequence). This CDR3 has 15 residues. The ends were cut back, 7 bases at V and 0 bases at J, with 13 bases in the middle. In DNA form, the CDR3 reads TGTGCCAGTATTACGAAGAAAACCTCCTACAATGAGCAGTTCTTC. It translates to CASITKKTSYNEQFF.

The chain employs TRBV7-9 and TRBJ2-7; possible D gene TRBD1, 7 bases. The CDR3 totals 15 residues. V was trimmed by 3 bases and J by 0 bases, leaving 12 bases between them. The V gene's germline CDR1 is SEHNR and CDR2 FQNEAQ (reference sequence). The DNA of the CDR3 is TGTGCCAGCAGCTTTGCAGGGGGGTACTCCTACGAGCAGTACTTC. It specifies CASSFAGGYSYEQYF. Full variable domain (rest looked up from reference TRBV7-9 and TRBJ2-7): DTGVSQNPRHKITKRGQNVTFRCDPISEHNRLYWYRQTLGQGPEFLTYFQNEAQLEKSRLLSDRFSAERPKGSFSTLEIQRTEQGDSAMYLCASSFAGGYSYEQYFGPGTRLTVT.

This clonotype was found a few times. The V call is TRBV27, the J call TRBJ1-1, with a weak D call TRBD1 (5 bases). The germline V gene has CDR1 MNHEY and CDR2 SMNVEV (reference sequence). The CDR3 sequence is 15 residues long. Trimming took 3 bases from V and 1 from J, leaving 12 bases between them. The CDR3 DNA is TGTGCCAGCAGTTTGTGGACAAAGCCGAACACTGAAGCTTTCTTT. It is translated as CASSLWTKPNTEAFF.

This clonotype was found many times. V and J are TRBV7-3 and TRBJ2-5, with 7 bases fitting TRBD2. Germline V gives CDR1 SGHTA, CDR2 FQGTGA. The V segment lost 5 bases and the J segment 3 bases; nucleotides outside the gene matches: 6. The CDR3 covers 14 residues. The CDR3 nucleotides read TGTGCCAGCAGCAGACTAGCAAACGAAGAGACCCAGTACTTC. This translates into CASSRLANEETQYF.

At least ten counts were recorded for this clonotype. This chain connects TRBV5-1 to TRBJ2-3; D might be TRBD2 (6 bases). The CDR3 totals 14 residues. V was trimmed by 3 bases and J by 2 bases, leaving 10 bases between them. CDR1 and CDR2 from the germline V gene are SGHRS and YFSETQ. CDR3 amino acids: CASSYGTPTDTQYF. The CDR3 DNA is TGCGCCAGCAGCTACGGGACTCCCACAGATACGCAGTATTTT.

The sample holds many counts of this clonotype. The genes are TRBV20-1 and TRBJ2-1; 9 bases match TRBD2. This CDR3 contains 14 residues. CDR1 and CDR2 (germline): DFQATT, SNEGSKA (reference sequence). V lost 3 bases to trimming and J lost 10 bases; unmatched junction nucleotides: 10. Here the CDR3 DNA reads TGCAGTGCTAGCAGGAGGCTAGCGGGACCCGAGCAGTTCTTC. This codes for CSASRRLAGPEQFF.

This clonotype was picked up many times. The CDR3 spells CASSGGLTYEQYF. CDR3 nucleotides: TGTGCCAGCAGTGGGGGGTTGACCTACGAGCAGTACTTC. V and J are TRBV12-3 or TRBV12-4 and TRBJ2-7; D is possibly TRBD2 (6 bases). Trimming removed 5 bases at V and 2 bases at J, with 10 bases between. This CDR3 is 13 amino acids long.

This clonotype occurred many times. The chain uses TRBV24-1 and TRBJ2-7; TRBD1 matches at 7 bases. The CDR3 consists of 15 residues. Looked up from germline, CDR1 is KGHDR and CDR2 is SFDVKD. Unmatched junction bases numbered 7, after V lost 5 bases and J lost 1 base. CDR3 bases: TGTGCCACCAGTGCGAGGGACAGACTATCCTACGAGCAGTACGTC. It encodes CATSARDRLSYEQYV.

At least ten counts were recorded for this clonotype. V is TRBV10-3 and J is TRBJ2-1; TRBD2 matches 11 bases. Per the germline V gene, CDR1 is ENHRY and CDR2 is SYGVKD. Trimming removed 6 bases from V and 6 bases from J; junction bases left unmatched: 13. The CDR3 loop spans 17 amino acids. The CDR3 DNA follows: TGTGCCATCAGGGACGGACTTACTAGCGGGAGAAGCAATGAGCAGTTCTTC. Translating gives CAIRDGLTSGRSNEQFF.

This CDR3 is CATSAGLSYNEQFF. In DNA, the CDR3 is TGTGCCACCAGTGCGGGCCTCTCCTACAATGAGCAGTTCTTC. V and J are TRBV24-1 and TRBJ2-1; D not resolved. The CDR3 runs to 14 residues. V lost 5 bases and J 0 bases, leaving 7 bases between the germline ends. Germline lookup yields CDR1 KGHDR and CDR2 SFDVKD.

As regards this clonotype: This may be a read error: a much more frequent sequence differs by one nucleotide. The chain combines TRBV27 with TRBJ2-1; 13 bases align to TRBD2. From germline, CDR1 is MNHEY and CDR2 SMNVEV (reference sequence). Trimming took 6 bases from V and 12 from J; bases not matched to a gene: 17. The CDR3 is 17 amino acids. CDR3 region: CASSQGGWTSGSRAQFF. The CDR3 bases are TGTGCCAGCAGCCAAGGGGGGTGGACTAGCGGGAGTCGGGCGCAGTTCTTC.

This clonotype occurred many times. The DNA of the CDR3 is TGTGCCAGCAGCTTTAGGAAACGGACAATAAGCCAAGAGACCCAGTACTTC. Protein sequence: CASSFRKRTISQETQYF. The chain is built from TRBV5-8 and TRBJ2-5; TRBD1 is a possible D gene (5 bases). CDR3 length: 17 residues. V was shortened by 2 bases and J by 1 base, with 18 bases between the two germline ends. Germline CDR1 is SGHTS and CDR2 is YDEGEE.

This clonotype has a count of ten or more. V gene TRBV27 combines with J gene TRBJ2-7, with D perhaps matching TRBD1 or TRBD2 (6 bases each). Germline-derived CDR1 and CDR2 are MNHEY and SMNVEV (reference sequence). The CDR3 length is 17 residues. V was trimmed by 4 bases and J by 3 bases, leaving 22 bases between them. The CDR3 here is CASSSPLSEGVGYEQYF. CDR3 nucleotide sequence: TGTGCCAGCAGTTCCCCCCTTTCGGAGGGGGTCGGCTACGAGCAGTACTTC.

This chain uses TRBV11-3 with TRBJ2-7; 13 bases match TRBD2. Per germline, CDR1 SGHNT and CDR2 YENEEA. This CDR3 region has 15 residues. Trimming at V came to 5 bases and at J to 6 bases, leaving 7 bases not matched to a gene. In DNA form, the CDR3 reads TGTGCCAGCAGCCCTCCGGGACTAGCGGGACCCGAGCAGTACTTC. Protein product: CASSPPGLAGPEQYF.

This chain links TRBV5-1 with TRBJ1-2; D is uncertain. Deletions cut 4 bases from V and 7 bases from J, with 14 bases between. CDR3 length equals 13 residues. The V gene's germline CDR1 is SGHRS and CDR2 YFSETQ. The CDR3 protein is CASSVRGRVGYTF. The DNA for the CDR3 is TGCGCCAGCAGCGTCAGAGGGCGCGTTGGCTACACCTTC.

Many counts were recorded for this clonotype. The chain's CDR3 is CSARDPSGSTDTQYF. The DNA for the CDR3 is TGCAGTGCTAGAGATCCCAGCGGGAGCACAGATACGCAGTATTTT. The J gene is TRBJ2-3, the V gene TRBV20-1, with D perhaps TRBD2 (6 bases). This CDR3 contains 15 residues. The germline CDR1 and CDR2 sequences are DFQATT and SNEGSKA (reference sequence). Trimming took off 0 bases at V and 0 bases at J, with 10 bases between the two ends.

This clonotype was counted ten times or more. The rearrangement joins TRBV27 to TRBJ2-6; perhaps TRBD1 as D (6 bases). CDR1 and CDR2 (germline): MNHEY, SMNVEV (reference sequence). The CDR3 totals 17 residues. The V end was cut by 5 bases, the J end by 1 base, with 15 bases between. The CDR3 loop is CASSPRTALSGANVLTF. DNA of the CDR3: TGTGCCAGCAGTCCCCGGACAGCCCTATCTGGGGCCAACGTCCTGACTTTC.

For this clonotype: An end of the junction differs from the germline gene, which may be a read error. The chain carries TRBV7-6 and TRBJ2-5, with TRBD1 identical over 10 bases. Germline V gene data show CDR1 as SGHVS and CDR2 as FNYEAQ. The CDR3 is 16 residues long. The CDR3 DNA sequence: TGTGCCAGCAGCACGGACGACAGGGGGCTACAAGAGACCCGGTACTTC. It codes for CASSTDDRGLQETRYF.

The chain uses TRBV12-3 or TRBV12-4 and TRBJ2-3; no clear D gene. The CDR3 contains 12 residues. Trimming took off 1 base at V and 11 bases at J, with 10 bases between the two ends. The CDR3 region is CASSLVLSLQYF. The CDR3 region has the DNA TGTGCCAGCAGTTTAGTTTTGTCTTTGCAGTATTTT.

This clonotype was counted only a few times. The CDR3 DNA sequence: TGCAGTGCTCCCTTTGAGCGGGGCTTTAGGGAGCAGTTCTTC. As protein: CSAPFERGFREQFF. This chain connects TRBV20-1 to TRBJ2-1; TRBD2 matches 7 bases. The CDR3 runs 14 residues. The trim removed 5 bases at V and 10 bases at J, leaving 14 bases unmatched. CDR1 is DFQATT, CDR2 SNEGSKA, per germline (reference sequence).

This clonotype was recorded at least ten times. The J gene is TRBJ2-7, the V gene TRBV5-1; D gene unclear. The length of the CDR3 is 12 residues. Trimming shortened V by 3 bases and J by 4 bases, and 8 bases separated the two germline ends. Germline CDR1 and CDR2: SGHRS and YFSETQ. The CDR3 sequence is CASSSAGYEQYF. For the CDR3, the DNA is TGCGCCAGCAGCTCGGCTGGTTACGAGCAGTACTTC.

This clonotype showed up many times. V gene TRBV2 combines with J gene TRBJ1-6; D call uncertain. The V and J ends lost 5 bases and 1 base respectively, with 15 bases between them. This CDR3 has 17 amino acids. Per the germline V gene, CDR1 is SNHLY and CDR2 is FYNNEI. The CDR3, as DNA: TGTGCCAGCAGTTGGGCAGAAAAAGGATCCTATAATTCACCCCTCCACTTT. It translates to CASSWAEKGSYNSPLHF. Based on the CDR3 plus reference TRBV2 and TRBJ1-6, the full variable domain is EPEVTQTPSHQVTQMGQEVILRCVPISNHLYFYWYRQILGQKVEFLVSFYNNEISEKSEIFDDQFSVERPDGSNFTLKIRSTKLEDSAMYFCASSWAEKGSYNSPLHFGNGTRLTVT.

The V gene is TRBV4-1, the J gene TRBJ2-3; 14 bases map to TRBD2. V was clipped by 0 bases and J by 8 bases; unmatched bases: 13. In germline, CDR1 is MGHRA, CDR2 YSYEKL. This CDR3 is built from 19 residues. CDR3 residues: CASSQEGPRGLAGEGTQYF. In DNA, the CDR3 is TGCGCCAGCAGCCAAGAAGGCCCGCGGGGACTAGCGGGAGAAGGTACGCAGTATTTT.